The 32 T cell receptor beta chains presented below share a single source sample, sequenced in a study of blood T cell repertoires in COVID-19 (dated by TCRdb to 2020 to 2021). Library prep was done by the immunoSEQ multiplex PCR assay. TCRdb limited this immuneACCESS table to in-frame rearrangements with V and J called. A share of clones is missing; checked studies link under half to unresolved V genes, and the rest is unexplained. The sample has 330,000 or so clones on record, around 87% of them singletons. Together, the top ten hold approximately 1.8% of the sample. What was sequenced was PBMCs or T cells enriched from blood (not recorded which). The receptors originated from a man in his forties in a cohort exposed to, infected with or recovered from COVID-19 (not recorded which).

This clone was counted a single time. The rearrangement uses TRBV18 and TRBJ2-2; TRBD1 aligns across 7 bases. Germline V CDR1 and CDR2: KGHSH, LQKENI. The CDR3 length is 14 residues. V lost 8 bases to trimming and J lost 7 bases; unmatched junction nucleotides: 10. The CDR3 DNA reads TGTGCCAGCGCCGTTAGACAGGGCGGCGGGGAGCTGTTTTTT. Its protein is CASAVRQGGGELFF.

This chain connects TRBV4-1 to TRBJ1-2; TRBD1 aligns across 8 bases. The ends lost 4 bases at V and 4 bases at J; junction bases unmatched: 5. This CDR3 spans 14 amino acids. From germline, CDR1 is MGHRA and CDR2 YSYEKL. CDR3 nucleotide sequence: TGCGCCAGCAGCCCAGACAGGGGCATCTATGGCTACACCTTC. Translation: CASSPDRGIYGYTF.

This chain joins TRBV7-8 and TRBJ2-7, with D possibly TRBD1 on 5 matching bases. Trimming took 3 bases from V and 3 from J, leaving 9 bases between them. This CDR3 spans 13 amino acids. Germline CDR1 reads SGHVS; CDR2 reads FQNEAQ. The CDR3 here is CASSLDTVYEQYF. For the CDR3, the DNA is TGTGCCAGCAGCTTGGACACCGTCTACGAGCAGTACTTC.

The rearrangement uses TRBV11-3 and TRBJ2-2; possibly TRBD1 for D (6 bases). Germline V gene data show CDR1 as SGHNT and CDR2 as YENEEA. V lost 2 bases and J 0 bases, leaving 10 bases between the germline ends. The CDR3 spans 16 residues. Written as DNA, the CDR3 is TGTGCCAGCAGCTTATTCGGGACACCGAACACCGGGGAGCTGTTTTTT. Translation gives CASSLFGTPNTGELFF.

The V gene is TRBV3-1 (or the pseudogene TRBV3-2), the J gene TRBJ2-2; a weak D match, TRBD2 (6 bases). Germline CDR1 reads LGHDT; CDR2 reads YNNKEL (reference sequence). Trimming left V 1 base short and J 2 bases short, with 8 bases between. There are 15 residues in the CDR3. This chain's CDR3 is CASSQAGVNTGELFF. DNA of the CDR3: TGTGCCAGCAGCCAAGCGGGAGTCAACACCGGGGAGCTGTTTTTT.

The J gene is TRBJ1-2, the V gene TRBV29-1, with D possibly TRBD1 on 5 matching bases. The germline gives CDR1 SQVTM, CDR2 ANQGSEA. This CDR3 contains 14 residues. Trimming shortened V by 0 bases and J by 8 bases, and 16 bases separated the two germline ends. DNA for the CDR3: TGCAGCGTTGAAGACTCCGGGACGGCGGGAGGCTACACCTTC. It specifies CSVEDSGTAGGYTF.

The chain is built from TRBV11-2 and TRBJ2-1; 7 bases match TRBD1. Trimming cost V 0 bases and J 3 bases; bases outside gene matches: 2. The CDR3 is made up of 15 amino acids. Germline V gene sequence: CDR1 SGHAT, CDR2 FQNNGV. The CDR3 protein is CASSLEGGGYNEQFF. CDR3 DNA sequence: TGTGCCAGCAGCTTAGAAGGGGGCGGCTACAATGAGCAGTTCTTC.

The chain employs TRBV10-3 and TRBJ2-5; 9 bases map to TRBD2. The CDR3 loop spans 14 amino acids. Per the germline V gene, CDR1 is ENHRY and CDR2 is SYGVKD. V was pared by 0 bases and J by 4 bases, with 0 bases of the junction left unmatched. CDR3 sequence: CAISESRGGETQYF. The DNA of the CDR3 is TGTGCCATCAGTGAGTCGCGGGGGGGAGAGACCCAGTACTTC.

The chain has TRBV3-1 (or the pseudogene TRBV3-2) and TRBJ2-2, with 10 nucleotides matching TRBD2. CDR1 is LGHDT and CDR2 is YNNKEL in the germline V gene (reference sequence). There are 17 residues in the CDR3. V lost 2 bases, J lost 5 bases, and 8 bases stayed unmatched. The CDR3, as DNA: TGTGCCAGCAGCCAACCTTTGGCTAGCGGGAGAACCGGGGAGCTGTTTTTT. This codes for CASSQPLASGRTGELFF.

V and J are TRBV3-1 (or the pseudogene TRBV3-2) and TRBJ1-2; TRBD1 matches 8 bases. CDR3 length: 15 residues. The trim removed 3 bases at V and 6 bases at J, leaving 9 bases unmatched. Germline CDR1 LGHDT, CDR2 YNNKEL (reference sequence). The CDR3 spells CASSHLAGGHNGYTF. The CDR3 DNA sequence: TGTGCCAGCAGCCATTTGGCAGGGGGCCACAATGGCTACACCTTC.

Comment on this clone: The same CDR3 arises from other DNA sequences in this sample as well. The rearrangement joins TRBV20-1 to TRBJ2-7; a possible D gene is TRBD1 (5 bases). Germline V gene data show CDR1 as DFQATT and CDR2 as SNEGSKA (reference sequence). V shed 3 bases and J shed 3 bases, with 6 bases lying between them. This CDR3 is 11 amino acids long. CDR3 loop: CSARDNYEQYF. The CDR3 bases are TGCAGTGCTAGGGACAACTACGAGCAGTACTTC.

This CDR3 is CASRGLASRADTQYF. CDR3 DNA sequence: TGTGCCAGCAGGGGACTAGCTTCGCGGGCGGATACGCAGTATTTT. This chain connects TRBV2 to TRBJ2-3; 9 positions agree with TRBD2. The CDR3 spans 15 residues. V dropped 6 bases and J dropped 6; count of bases not matched to a gene: 10. Germline V gene data show CDR1 as SNHLY and CDR2 as FYNNEI.

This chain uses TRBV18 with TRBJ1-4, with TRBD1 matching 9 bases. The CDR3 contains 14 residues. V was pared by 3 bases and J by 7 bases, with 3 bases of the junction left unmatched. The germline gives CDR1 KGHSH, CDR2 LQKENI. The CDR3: CASSPGQGPEKLFF. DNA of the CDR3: TGTGCCAGCTCACCGGGACAGGGTCCTGAAAAACTGTTTTTT.

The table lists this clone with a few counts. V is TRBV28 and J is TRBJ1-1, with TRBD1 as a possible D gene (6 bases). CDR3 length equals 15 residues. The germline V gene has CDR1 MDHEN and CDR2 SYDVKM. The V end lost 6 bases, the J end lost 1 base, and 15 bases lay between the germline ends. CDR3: CASRGTSEGNTEAFF. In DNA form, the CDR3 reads TGTGCCAGCAGGGGGACAAGTGAGGGGAACACTGAAGCTTTCTTT.

CDR3 coding DNA: TGCGCCAGCAGCCCCCGGAGGAACAATGAGCAGTTCTTC. This sequence encodes CASSPRRNNEQFF. This chain connects TRBV5-1 to TRBJ2-1; D is perhaps TRBD2 (5 bases). CDR1 SGHRS and CDR2 YFSETQ come from the germline V gene. The CDR3 has 13 residues. V was pared by 4 bases and J by 5 bases, with 10 bases between.

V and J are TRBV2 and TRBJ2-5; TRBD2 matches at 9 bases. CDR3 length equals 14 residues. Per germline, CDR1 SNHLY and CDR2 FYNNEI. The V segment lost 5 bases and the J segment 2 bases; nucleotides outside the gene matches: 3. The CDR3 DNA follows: TGTGCCAGCAGTAAGACTAGCGGACAAGAGACCCAGTACTTC. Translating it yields CASSKTSGQETQYF.

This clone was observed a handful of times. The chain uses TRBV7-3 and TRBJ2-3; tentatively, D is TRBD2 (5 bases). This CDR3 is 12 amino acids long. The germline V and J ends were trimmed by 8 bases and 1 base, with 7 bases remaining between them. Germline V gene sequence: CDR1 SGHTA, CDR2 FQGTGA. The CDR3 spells CASGSGTDTQYF. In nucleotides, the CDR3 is TGTGCCAGCGGGAGTGGCACAGATACGCAGTATTTT.

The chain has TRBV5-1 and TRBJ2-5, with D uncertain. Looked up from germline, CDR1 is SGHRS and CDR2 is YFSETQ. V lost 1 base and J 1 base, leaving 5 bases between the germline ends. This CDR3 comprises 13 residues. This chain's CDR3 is CASSLLFQETQYF. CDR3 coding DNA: TGCGCCAGCAGCTTGCTCTTCCAAGAGACCCAGTACTTC.

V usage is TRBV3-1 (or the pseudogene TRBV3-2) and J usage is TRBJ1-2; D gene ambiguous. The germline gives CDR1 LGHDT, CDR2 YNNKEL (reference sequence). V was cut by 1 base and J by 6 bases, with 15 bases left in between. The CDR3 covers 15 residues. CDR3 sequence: CASSQVFSLEDGYTF. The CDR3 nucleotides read TGTGCCAGCAGCCAAGTATTTTCCCTGGAGGATGGCTACACCTTC.

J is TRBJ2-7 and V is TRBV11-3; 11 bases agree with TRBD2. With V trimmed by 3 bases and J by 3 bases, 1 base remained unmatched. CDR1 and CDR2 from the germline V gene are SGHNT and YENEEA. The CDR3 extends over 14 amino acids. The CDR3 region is CASSLTSGNYEQYF. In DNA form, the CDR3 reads TGTGCCAGCAGCTTGACTAGCGGGAACTACGAGCAGTACTTC.

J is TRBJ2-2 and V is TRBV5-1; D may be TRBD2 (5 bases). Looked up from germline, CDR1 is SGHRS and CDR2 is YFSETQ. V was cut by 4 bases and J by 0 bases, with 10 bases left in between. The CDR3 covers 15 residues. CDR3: CASSPSGANTGELFF. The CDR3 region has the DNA TGCGCCAGCAGCCCAAGCGGAGCGAACACCGGGGAGCTGTTTTTT.

This chain's CDR3 is CASGSAGQNLEQYF. DNA for the CDR3: TGTGCTAGTGGTTCCGCGGGGCAAAATCTCGAGCAGTACTTC. The chain couples TRBV12-5 to TRBJ2-7; D possibly corresponds to TRBD2 (6 bases). The germline gives CDR1 LGHNT, CDR2 FRNRAP. Deletions cut 4 bases from V and 6 bases from J, with 16 bases between. CDR3 length equals 14 residues.

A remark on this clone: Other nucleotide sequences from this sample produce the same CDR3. The CDR3: CASSSTGNYGYTF. CDR3 coding DNA: TGTGCCAGCAGCTCGACAGGAAACTATGGCTACACCTTC. The genes are TRBV2 and TRBJ1-2, with D possibly TRBD1 on 6 matching bases. Germline-derived CDR1 and CDR2 are SNHLY and FYNNEI. There are 13 residues in the CDR3. V was pared by 6 bases and J by 2 bases, with 10 bases between.

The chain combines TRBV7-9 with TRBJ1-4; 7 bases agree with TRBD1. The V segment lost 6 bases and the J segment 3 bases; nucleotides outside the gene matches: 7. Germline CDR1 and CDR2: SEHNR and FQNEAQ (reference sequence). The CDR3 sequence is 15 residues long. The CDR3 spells CASRPTGLANEKLFF. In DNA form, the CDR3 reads TGTGCCAGCAGGCCGACAGGGCTGGCTAATGAAAAACTGTTTTTT.

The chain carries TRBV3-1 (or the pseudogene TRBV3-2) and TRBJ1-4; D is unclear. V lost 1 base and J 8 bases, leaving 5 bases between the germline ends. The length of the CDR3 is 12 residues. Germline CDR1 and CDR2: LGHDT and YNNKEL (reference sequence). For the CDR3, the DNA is TGTGCCAGCAGCCAAGCCGAGGAAAAACTGTTTTTT. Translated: CASSQAEEKLFF.

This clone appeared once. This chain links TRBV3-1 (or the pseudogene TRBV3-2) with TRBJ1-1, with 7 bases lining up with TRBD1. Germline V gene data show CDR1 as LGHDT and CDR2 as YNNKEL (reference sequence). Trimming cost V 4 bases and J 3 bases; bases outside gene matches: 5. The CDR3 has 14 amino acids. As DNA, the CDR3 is TGTGCCAGCAGCCTAACAGGGGCGGACACTGAAGCTTTCTTT. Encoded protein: CASSLTGADTEAFF.

CDR3 nucleotides: TGTGCCAGCAGCGTCCCAGCGGGAGTGGCAGAGACCCAGTACTTC. Amino acids: CASSVPAGVAETQYF. The genes are TRBV7-6 and TRBJ2-5, with 8 bases that match TRBD2. The CDR3 length is 15 residues. V was clipped by 5 bases and J by 4 bases; unmatched bases: 9. Germline CDR1 SGHVS, CDR2 FNYEAQ. Filled out from reference TRBV7-6 and TRBJ2-5, the complete variable domain reads GAGVSQSPRYKVTKRGQDVALRCDPISGHVSLYWYRQALGQGPEFLTYFNYEAQQDKSGLPNDRFSAERPEGSISTLTIQRTEQRDSAMYRCASSVPAGVAETQYFGPGTRLLVL.

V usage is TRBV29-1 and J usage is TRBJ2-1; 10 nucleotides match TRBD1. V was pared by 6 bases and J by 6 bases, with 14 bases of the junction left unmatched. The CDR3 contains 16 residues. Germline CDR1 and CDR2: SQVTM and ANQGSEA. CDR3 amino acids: CSVAQARDRGGNEQFF. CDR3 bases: TGCAGCGTCGCTCAGGCGCGGGACAGGGGTGGCAATGAGCAGTTCTTC.

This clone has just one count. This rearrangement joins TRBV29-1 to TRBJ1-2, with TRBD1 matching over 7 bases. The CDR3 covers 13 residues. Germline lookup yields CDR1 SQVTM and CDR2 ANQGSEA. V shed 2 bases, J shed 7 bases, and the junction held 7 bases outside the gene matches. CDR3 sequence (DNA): TGCAGCGTTGAACAAAGGGGGCGAAGTGGCTACACCTTC. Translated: CSVEQRGRSGYTF.

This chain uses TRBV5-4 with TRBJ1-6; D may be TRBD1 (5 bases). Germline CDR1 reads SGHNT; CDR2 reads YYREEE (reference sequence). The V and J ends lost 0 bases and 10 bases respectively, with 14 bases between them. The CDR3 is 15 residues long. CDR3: CASSLGQGSESPLHF. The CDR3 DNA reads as TGTGCCAGCAGCTTGGGGCAGGGAAGTGAATCACCCCTCCACTTT.

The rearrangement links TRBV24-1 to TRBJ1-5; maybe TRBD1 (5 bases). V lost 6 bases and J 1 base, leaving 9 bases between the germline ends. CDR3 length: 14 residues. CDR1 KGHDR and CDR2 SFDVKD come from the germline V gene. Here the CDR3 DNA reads TGTGCCACCAGTCGGGCAGGGAGCAATCAGCCCCAGCATTTT. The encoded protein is CATSRAGSNQPQHF.

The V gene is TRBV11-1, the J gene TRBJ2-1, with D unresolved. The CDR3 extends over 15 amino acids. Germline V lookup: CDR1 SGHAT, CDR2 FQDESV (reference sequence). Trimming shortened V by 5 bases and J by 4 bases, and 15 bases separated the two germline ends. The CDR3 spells CASSPSGLRYNEQFF. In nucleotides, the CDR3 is TGTGCCAGCAGCCCATCCGGCCTGCGGTACAATGAGCAGTTCTTC. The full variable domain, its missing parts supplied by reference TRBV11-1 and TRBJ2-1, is EAEVAQSPRYKITEKSQAVAFWCDPISGHATLYWYRQILGQGPELLVQFQDESVVDDSQLPKDRFSAERLKGVDSTLKIQPAELGDSAMYLCASSPSGLRYNEQFFGPGTRLTVL.